This TCR beta chain was obtained from a study of draining lymph node invasion in breast cancer (dated by TCRdb to about 2020). In the study overall: In a separate targeted assay, bulk TCR-beta CDR3 sequencing compared sorted memory regulatory T cells and memory conventional CD4 T cells across breast cancer tissues. From every patient, the primary tumor plus matched non-invaded and tumor-invaded tumor-draining lymph nodes were collected, and both Treg and Tconv subsets were profiled. The separate targeted TCR sequencing covered lymph nodes from five or six patients, with primary tumors sequenced for three of those patients.

CD4+ CD45RA- CD25- cells were sorted as memory conventional CD4 T cells. Before staining and sorting, a Miltenyi Pan T Cell isolation kit was used to pre-enrich the T cells. Primary tumors were characterized by immunohistochemistry for estrogen receptor, progesterone receptor, HER2 and Ki-67. Within a few hours after surgery, fresh surgical tissue was processed by cutting the tissue into small fragments. The tissue fragments were digested enzymatically for more than 15 minutes with Liberase TL plus DNase and were then passed through a 40-micrometer strainer. After DAPI live/dead staining, cells were sorted on a BD FACS Aria II at roughly 96-99% purity. The sorted cells were lysed in TCL buffer, and a Norgen Single Cell RNA purification kit, including DNase treatment, was used to purify the RNA. Here is what the overall study found, with its caveats: In the targeted TCR-seq data, Tregs appeared more clonally expanded than Tconvs in all tissues, and both subsets were less diverse in tumor than lymph nodes. Some of the top 100 tumor clones were detected in invaded and non-invaded nodes, and this detection was taken to suggest recirculation between tumor and draining nodes. Whether Treg conversion occurred in a given organ or whether converted Tregs recirculated between nodes and tumor could not be resolved from the data. Per tissue, roughly 13-22% of Treg TCRs were found to be shared with Tconvs, and this sharing was interpreted as suggesting peripheral Treg induction. The tumor top-100 clone tracking analysis could be carried out in only a couple of patients. Shared TCRs between Treg and Tconv subsets were considered suggestive but not proof of common clonal origin.

Libraries were built with bulk RNA-seq. The reads were generated on an Illumina HiSeq 2500. From the authors' description of their analysis: For the separate targeted TCR-seq dataset, CDR3 sequences were extracted and quantified from raw reads using MiXCR version 2.1.5 with default parameters. TCR-beta clones in the separate targeted TCR-seq dataset were defined according to the combination of V gene, J gene and CDR3 sequence. For the separate targeted TCR-seq dataset, clones with fewer than three counts were filtered out, after which only the 90% most strongly expressed clones in each sample were kept. In the separate targeted TCR-seq dataset, Treg-Tconv overlap was computed as shared clones divided by total Treg clones per tissue, times 100. TCRdb passed the public sequencing reads through fastp at Q25 and MiXCR, retaining productive beta sequences. Rows are combined by CDR3 protein, so each entry shows the most common genes and DNA. TCRdb's processing, not the study's, gives the V and J calls here. A total of around 1,300 distinct CDR3 sequences appear in this sample, 55% to 70% of them only once. The leading ten clones occupy roughly 7% of the sample.

As to this clonotype: Which antigen it targets is not known. Base quality data are lacking; no much larger clone is found one base away.

Measured from the cysteine to the phenylalanine, the CDR3 is 15 residues long. The kept DNA is CDR3 alone, 45 bases in frame from the first base. The germline V gene supplies CDR1 SGHRS and CDR2 YFSETQ. Here V drops 5 bases and J drops 5 bases, and the junction holds 11 bases not matched to any gene. The chain is assembled from TRBV5-1 and TRBJ2-5, and 8 junction bases match TRBD1. The sequence was collected from a female donor with luminal breast cancer. The material sequenced was sorted memory CD4+ effector T cells from the tumor. According to the study, the label for this sample's cell subset or site signals: CD45RA-negative sorted CD4+ T cells (memory Tconv or effector/memory Treg). CDR3 region: CASRGGRGPRETQYF. The DNA is TGCGCCAGCAGAGGGGGCAGGGGGCCTCGGGAGACCCAGTACTTC.